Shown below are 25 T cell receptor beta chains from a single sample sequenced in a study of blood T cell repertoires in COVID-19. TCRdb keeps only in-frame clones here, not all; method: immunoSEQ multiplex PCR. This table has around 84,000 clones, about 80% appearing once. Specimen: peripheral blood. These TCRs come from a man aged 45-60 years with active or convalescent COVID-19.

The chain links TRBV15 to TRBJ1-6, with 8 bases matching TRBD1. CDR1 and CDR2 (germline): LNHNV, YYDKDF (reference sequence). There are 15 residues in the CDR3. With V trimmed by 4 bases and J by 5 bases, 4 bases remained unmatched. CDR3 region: CATSTQTGDNSPLHF. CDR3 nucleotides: TGTGCCACCAGCACGCAGACAGGGGATAATTCACCCCTCCACTTT.

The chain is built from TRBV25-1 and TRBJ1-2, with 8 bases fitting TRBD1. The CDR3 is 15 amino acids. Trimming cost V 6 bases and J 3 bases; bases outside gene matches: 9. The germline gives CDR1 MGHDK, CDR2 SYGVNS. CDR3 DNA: TGTGCCAGCAGCCAACAGGGGGATCTTCACTATGGCTACACCTTC. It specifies CASSQQGDLHYGYTF.

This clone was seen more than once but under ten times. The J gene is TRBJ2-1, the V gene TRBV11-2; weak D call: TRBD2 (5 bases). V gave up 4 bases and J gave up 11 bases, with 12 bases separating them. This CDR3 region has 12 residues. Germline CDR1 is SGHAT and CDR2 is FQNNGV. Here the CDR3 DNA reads TGTGCCAGCAGCTCGAGTGGCGGGCAGCAGTTCTTC. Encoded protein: CASSSSGGQQFF. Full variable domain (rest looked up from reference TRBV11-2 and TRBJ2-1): EAGVAQSPRYKIIEKRQSVAFWCNPISGHATLYWYQQILGQGPKLLIQFQNNGVVDDSQLPKDRFSAERLKGVDSTLKIQPAKLEDSAVYLCASSSSGGQQFFGPGTRLTVL.

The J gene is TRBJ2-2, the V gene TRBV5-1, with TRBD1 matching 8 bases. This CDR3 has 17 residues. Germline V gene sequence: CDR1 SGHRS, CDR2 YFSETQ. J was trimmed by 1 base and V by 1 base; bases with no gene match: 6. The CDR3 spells CASSLTTGTGNTGELFF. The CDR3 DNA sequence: TGCGCCAGCAGCTTGACTACCGGGACAGGGAACACCGGGGAGCTGTTTTTT.

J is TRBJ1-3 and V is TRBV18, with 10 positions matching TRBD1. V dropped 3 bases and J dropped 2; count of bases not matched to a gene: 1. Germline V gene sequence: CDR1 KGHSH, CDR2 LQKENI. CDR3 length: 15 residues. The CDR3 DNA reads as TGTGCCAGCTCACCCGACAGGGGGCCTGGAAACACCATATATTTT. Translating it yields CASSPDRGPGNTIYF.

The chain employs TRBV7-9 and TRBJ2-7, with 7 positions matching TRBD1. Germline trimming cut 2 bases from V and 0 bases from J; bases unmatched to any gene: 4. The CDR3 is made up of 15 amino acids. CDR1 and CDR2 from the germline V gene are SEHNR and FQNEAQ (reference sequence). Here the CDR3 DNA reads TGTGCCAGCAGCTTAATGGCAGGGGGCTCCTACGAGCAGTACTTC. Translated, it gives CASSLMAGGSYEQYF.

CDR3 nucleotide sequence: TGTGCCATCAGTGATTATGGCGGGGGGGCCGGTAAGGACGAGCAGTACTTC. Its translation: CAISDYGGGAGKDEQYF. The chain links TRBV10-3 to TRBJ2-7, with TRBD2 identical over 9 bases. This CDR3 has 17 residues. The trim removed 3 bases at V and 5 bases at J, leaving 14 bases unmatched. In germline, CDR1 is ENHRY, CDR2 SYGVKD.

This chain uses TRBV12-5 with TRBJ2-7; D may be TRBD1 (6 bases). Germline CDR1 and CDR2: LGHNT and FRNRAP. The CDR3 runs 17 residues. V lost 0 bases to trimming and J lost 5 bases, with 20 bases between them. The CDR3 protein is CASGLVHGTQDADEQYF. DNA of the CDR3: TGTGCTAGTGGTTTGGTACACGGGACACAGGACGCAGACGAGCAGTACTTC.

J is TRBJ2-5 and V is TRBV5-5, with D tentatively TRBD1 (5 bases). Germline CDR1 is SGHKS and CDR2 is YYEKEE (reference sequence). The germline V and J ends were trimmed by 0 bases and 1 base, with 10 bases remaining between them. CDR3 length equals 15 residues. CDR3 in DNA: TGTGCCAGCAGCTTGGACAGGCTAGTCCAAGAGACCCAGTACTTC. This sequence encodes CASSLDRLVQETQYF.

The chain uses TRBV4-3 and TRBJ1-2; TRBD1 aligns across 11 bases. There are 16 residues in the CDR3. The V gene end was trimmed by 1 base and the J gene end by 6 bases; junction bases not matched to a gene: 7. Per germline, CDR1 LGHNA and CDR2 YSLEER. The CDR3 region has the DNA TGCGCCAGCAGCCAAGTCTCCGGGACAGGGGGGAATGGCTACACCTTC. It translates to CASSQVSGTGGNGYTF.

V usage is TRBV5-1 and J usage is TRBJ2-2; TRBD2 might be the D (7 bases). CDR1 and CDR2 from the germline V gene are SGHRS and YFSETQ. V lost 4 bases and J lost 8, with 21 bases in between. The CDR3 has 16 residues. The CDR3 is CASSPTGGGVAGELFF. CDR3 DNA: TGCGCCAGCAGCCCCACTGGGGGGGGCGTCGCGGGGGAGCTGTTTTTT.

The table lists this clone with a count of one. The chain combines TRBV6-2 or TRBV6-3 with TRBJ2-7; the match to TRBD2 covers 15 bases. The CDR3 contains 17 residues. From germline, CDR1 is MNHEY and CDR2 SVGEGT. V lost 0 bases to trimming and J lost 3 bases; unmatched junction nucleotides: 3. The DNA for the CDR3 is TGTGCCAGCAGTTACTCCCGGACTAGCGGGGGGGTCTACGAGCAGTACTTC. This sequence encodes CASSYSRTSGGVYEQYF.

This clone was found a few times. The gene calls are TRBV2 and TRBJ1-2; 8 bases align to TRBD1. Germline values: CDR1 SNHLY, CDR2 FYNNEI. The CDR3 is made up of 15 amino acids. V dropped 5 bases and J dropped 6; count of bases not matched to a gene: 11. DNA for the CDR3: TGTGCCAGCAGTCCGCGGGACAGGTCCCGAGATGGCTACACCTTC. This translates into CASSPRDRSRDGYTF.

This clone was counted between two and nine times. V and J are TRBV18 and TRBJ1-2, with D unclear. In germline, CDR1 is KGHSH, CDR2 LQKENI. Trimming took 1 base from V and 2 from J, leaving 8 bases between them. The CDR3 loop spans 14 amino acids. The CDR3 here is CASSPQNENYGYTF. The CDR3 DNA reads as TGTGCCAGCTCACCACAGAACGAGAACTATGGCTACACCTTC.

This CDR3 is CSASFQLSGLDEREVFFWYIQYF. In DNA, the CDR3 is TGCAGTGCTAGTTTCCAGTTGTCGGGACTAGATGAGAGGGAGGTGTTTTTTTGGTACATTCAGTACTTC. V gene TRBV20-1 combines with J gene TRBJ2-4; 8 bases match TRBD2. J gave up 8 bases and V 3 bases, and 36 bases lay outside the gene matches. Per germline, CDR1 DFQATT and CDR2 SNEGSKA (reference sequence). The CDR3 has 23 amino acids.

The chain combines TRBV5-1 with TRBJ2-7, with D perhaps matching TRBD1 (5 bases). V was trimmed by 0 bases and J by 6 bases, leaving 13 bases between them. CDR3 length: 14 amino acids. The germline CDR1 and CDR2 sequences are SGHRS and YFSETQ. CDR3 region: CASSLGQDTSEQYF. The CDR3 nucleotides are TGCGCCAGCAGCTTGGGGCAGGACACCAGCGAGCAGTACTTC.

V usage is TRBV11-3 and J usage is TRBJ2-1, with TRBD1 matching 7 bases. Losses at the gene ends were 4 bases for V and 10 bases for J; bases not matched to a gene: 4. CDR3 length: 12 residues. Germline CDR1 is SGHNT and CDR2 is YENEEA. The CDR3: CASSYRGGEQFF. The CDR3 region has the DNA TGTGCCAGCAGCTACAGGGGTGGAGAGCAGTTCTTC.

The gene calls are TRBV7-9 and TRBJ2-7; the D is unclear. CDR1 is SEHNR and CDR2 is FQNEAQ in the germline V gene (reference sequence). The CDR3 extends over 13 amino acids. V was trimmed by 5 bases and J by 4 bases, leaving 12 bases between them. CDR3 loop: CASSPGVSYEQYF. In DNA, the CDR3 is TGTGCCAGCAGCCCAGGTGTGAGTTACGAGCAGTACTTC.

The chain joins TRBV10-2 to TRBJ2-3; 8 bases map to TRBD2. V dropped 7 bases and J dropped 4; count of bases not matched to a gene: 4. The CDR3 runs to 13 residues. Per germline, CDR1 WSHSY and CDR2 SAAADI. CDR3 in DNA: TGCGCCAGCACACGGGGGGGCCCAGATACGCAGTATTTT. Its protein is CASTRGGPDTQYF.

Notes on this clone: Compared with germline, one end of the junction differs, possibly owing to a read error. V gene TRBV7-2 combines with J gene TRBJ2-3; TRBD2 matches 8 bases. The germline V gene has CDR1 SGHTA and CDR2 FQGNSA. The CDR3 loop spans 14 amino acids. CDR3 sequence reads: CASSLEGFPAGVRF. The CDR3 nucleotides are TGTGCCAGCAGCTTAGAGGGCTTTCCAGCGGGGGTCCGCTTT.

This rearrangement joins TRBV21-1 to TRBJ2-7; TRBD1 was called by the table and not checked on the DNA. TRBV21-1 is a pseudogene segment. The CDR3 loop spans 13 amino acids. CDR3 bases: TGTGCCAGCAGCCTAGGGGGAGCCCACGAGCAGTACTTC. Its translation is CASSLGGAHEQYF.

CDR3: CASSPPEGETQYF. In DNA form, the CDR3 reads TGTGCCAGCTCACCACCCGAGGGAGAGACCCAGTACTTC. The rearrangement joins TRBV18 to TRBJ2-5, with TRBD2 as a possible D gene (5 bases). Trimming stripped 0 bases from V and 4 bases from J, with 6 bases between. The CDR3 is 13 residues long. Looked up from germline, CDR1 is KGHSH and CDR2 is LQKENI. Filled out from reference TRBV18 and TRBJ2-5, the complete variable domain reads NAGVMQNPRHLVRRRGQEARLRCSPMKGHSHVYWYRQLPEEGLKFMVYLQKENIIDESGMPKERFSAEFPKEGPSILRIQQVVRGDSAAYFCASSPPEGETQYFGPGTRLLVL.

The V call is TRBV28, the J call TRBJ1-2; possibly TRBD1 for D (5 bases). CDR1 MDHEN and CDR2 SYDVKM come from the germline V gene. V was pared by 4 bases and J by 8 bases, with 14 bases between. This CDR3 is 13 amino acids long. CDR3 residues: CASSSGGLKGYTF. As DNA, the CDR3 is TGTGCCAGCAGTTCCGGGGGTTTGAAGGGCTACACCTTC.

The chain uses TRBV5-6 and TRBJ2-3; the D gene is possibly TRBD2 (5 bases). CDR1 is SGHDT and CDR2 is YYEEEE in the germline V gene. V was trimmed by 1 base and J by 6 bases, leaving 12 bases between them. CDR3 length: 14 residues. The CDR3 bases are TGTGCCAGCAGCTTGAGGGAGCCGGGGGATACGCAGTATTTT. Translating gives CASSLREPGDTQYF.

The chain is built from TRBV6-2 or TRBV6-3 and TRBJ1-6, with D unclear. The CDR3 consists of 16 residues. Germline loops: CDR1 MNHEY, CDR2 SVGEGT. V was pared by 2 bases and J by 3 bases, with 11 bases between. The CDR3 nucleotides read TGTGCCAGCAGTTACGATGGGAGAGGCTATAATTCACCCCTCCACTTT. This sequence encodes CASSYDGRGYNSPLHF.